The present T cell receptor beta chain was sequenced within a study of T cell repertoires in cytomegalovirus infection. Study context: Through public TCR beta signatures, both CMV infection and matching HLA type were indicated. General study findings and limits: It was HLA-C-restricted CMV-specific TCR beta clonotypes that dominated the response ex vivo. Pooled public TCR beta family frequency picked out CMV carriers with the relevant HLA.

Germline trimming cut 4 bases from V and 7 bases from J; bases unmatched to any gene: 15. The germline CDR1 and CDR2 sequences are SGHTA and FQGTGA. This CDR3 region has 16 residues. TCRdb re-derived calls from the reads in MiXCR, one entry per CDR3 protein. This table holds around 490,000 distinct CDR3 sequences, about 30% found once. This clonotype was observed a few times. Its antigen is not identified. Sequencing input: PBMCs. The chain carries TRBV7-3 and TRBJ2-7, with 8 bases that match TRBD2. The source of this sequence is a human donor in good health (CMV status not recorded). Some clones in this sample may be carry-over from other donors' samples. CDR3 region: CASSSHISGTRGEQYF. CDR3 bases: TGTGCCAGCAGCTCACATATTAGCGGGACTCGGGGGGAGCAGTACTTC.